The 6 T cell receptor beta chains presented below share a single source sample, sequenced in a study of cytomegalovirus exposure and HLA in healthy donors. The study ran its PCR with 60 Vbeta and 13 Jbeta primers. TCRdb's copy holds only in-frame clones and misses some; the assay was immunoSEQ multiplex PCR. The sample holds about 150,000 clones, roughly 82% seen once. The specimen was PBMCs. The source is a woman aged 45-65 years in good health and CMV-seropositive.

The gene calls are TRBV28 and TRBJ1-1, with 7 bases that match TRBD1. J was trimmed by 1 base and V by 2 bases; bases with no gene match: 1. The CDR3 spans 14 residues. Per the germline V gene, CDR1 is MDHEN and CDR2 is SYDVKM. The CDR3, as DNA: TGTGCCAGCAGTTTAGGGACAGAGAACACTGAAGCTTTCTTT. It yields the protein CASSLGTENTEAFF.

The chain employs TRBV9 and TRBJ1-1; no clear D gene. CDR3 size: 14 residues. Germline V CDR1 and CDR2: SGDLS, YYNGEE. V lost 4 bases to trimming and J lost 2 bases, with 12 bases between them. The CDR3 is CASSPEVINTEAFF. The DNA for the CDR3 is TGTGCCAGCAGCCCGGAGGTTATCAACACTGAAGCTTTCTTT.

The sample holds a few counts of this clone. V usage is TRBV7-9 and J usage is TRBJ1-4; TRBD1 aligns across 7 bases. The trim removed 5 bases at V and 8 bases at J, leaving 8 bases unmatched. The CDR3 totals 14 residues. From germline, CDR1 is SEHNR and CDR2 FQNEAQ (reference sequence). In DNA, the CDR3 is TGTGCCAGCAGCCCACAGGGGAAGGAGGAAAAACTGTTTTTT. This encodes CASSPQGKEEKLFF.

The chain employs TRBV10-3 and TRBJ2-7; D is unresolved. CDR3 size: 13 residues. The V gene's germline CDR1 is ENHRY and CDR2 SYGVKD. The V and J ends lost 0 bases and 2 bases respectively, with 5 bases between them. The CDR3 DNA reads TGTGCCATCAGTGAGTCAACTCCCTACGAGCAGTACTTC. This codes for CAISESTPYEQYF.

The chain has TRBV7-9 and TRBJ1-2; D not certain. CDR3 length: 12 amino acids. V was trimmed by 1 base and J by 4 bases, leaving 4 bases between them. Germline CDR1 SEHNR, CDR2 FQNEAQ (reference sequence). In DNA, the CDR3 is TGTGCCAGCAGCTTAGAGAGCTATGGCTACACCTTC. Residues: CASSLESYGYTF.

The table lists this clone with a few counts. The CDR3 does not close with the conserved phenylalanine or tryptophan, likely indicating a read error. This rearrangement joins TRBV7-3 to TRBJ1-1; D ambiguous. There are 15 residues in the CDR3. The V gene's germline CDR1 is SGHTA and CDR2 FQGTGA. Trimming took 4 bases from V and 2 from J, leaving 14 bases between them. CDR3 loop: CASSSSPGSNTEAFL. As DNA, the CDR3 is TGTGCCAGCAGCTCCTCCCCGGGTTCCAACACTGAAGCTTTCCTT.